This TCR beta chain was sequenced in a study of blood T cell repertoires in COVID-19. Seattle patient enrollment occurred during active infection, with longitudinal follow-up thereafter. Assay: immunoSEQ multiplex PCR; the TCRdb copy retains only in-frame clones and omits some. Here the sample spans over 200,000 clones, more than 85% being singletons. The sequence derives from a man aged 55 to 70 with COVID-19, enrolled during active disease. Sequenced material: peripheral blood.

CDR3 amino acids: CAWNGQGMSWATNEKLFF. CDR3 DNA: TGTGCCTGGAACGGACAGGGGATGAGTTGGGCAACTAATGAAAAACTGTTTTTT. V is TRBV30 and J is TRBJ1-4, with 9 bases matching TRBD1. V dropped 4 bases and J dropped 0; count of bases not matched to a gene: 12. The CDR3 has 18 residues. The germline gives CDR1 GTSNPN, CDR2 SVGIG (reference sequence).